The rows below give T cell receptor beta chains drawn from one sample of a study of regulatory T cells in long-lasting Graves disease. Using its own MiXCR run on the multiplex PCR reads, TCRdb lists one record per CDR3 protein. Among over 500,000 distinct CDR3 sequences listed, around 15% were seen once. The sample was also reused in another study, on T cells in Graves' hyperthyroidism and ophthalmopathy.

Sample: peripheral blood mononuclear cells (PBMCs), taken at new diagnosis, from a patient treated with antithyroid drugs. These TCRs come from a man younger than 35 with Graves disease. Each CDR3 is given with its conserved first and last residue. The order of the fields is CDR3 length, D gene, V gene, CDR3 protein. A D gene is named only where the DNA matches it firmly.

CDR3 length: 14
D gene: -
V gene: TRBV18
CDR3 protein: CASSTLGGFDEQFF

CDR3 length: 16
D gene: -
V gene: TRBV7-2
CDR3 protein: CASSPLLGGSNYGYTF

CDR3 length: 13
D gene: -
V gene: TRBV5-4
CDR3 protein: CASSLEARSEQFF

CDR3 length: 17
D gene: -
V gene: TRBV28
CDR3 protein: CASSSQNLPGEHEKLFF

CDR3 length: 19
D gene: TRBD1
V gene: TRBV5-1
CDR3 protein: CASSRGTGHSYSGANVLTF

CDR3 length: 14
D gene: -
V gene: TRBV19
CDR3 protein: CASSIAATSYEQYF

CDR3 length: 15
D gene: -
V gene: TRBV19
CDR3 protein: CASSIDRFMNTEAFF

CDR3 length: 15
D gene: TRBD2
V gene: TRBV10-3
CDR3 protein: CAISAESGRYNEQFF

CDR3 length: 14
D gene: -
V gene: TRBV7-8
CDR3 protein: CASSLAATYNEQFF

CDR3 length: 17
D gene: TRBD2
V gene: TRBV6-1
CDR3 protein: CASGKLKTSGGYNEQFF

CDR3 length: 12
D gene: -
V gene: TRBV20-1
CDR3 protein: CSARGSHYGYTF

CDR3 length: 14
D gene: -
V gene: TRBV20-1
CDR3 protein: CSARAAGITDTQYF

CDR3 length: 17
D gene: -
V gene: TRBV18
CDR3 protein: CASSPGGARSIYYEQYF

CDR3 length: 16
D gene: -
V gene: TRBV30
CDR3 protein: CAWSPPGGRWNTEAFF

CDR3 length: 15
D gene: TRBD1
V gene: TRBV9
CDR3 protein: CASSVGQGARYEQYF